Below, 14 T cell receptor beta chains from the same sample are listed, as sequenced in a study of blood T cell repertoires in COVID-19. Using immunoSEQ multiplex PCR, the repertoire was profiled, and TCRdb retains in-frame clones only, with some absent. The profile shows about 160,000 clones, about three quarters of them singletons. The sample was peripheral blood. The receptor source for this set is a man in his sixties with acute or convalescent COVID-19.

CDR3 DNA sequence: TGTGCCAGCAGTGAGCAGGGGCGCAATTCACCCCTCCACTTT. Translating gives CASSEQGRNSPLHF. V usage is TRBV2 and J usage is TRBJ1-6; maybe TRBD1 (6 bases). Germline V gene data show CDR1 as SNHLY and CDR2 as FYNNEI. The CDR3 consists of 14 residues. V was trimmed by 3 bases and J by 7 bases, leaving 10 bases between them.

The CDR3 region is CASSYRVETEAFF. The CDR3 region has the DNA TGTGCCAGCAGCTACAGGGTAGAGACTGAAGCTTTCTTT. This sequence joins TRBV2 and TRBJ1-1, with a tentative D call TRBD1 (6 bases). CDR1 SNHLY and CDR2 FYNNEI come from the germline V gene. This CDR3 contains 13 residues. V was shortened by 6 bases and J by 5 bases, with 13 bases between the two germline ends.

The rearrangement uses TRBV27 and TRBJ2-7; tentatively, D is TRBD1 (6 bases). The germline V and J ends were trimmed by 4 bases and 3 bases, with 10 bases remaining between them. This CDR3 is 13 amino acids long. The V gene's germline CDR1 is MNHEY and CDR2 SMNVEV (reference sequence). CDR3 in amino acids: CASSSGQYYEQYF. The CDR3, as DNA: TGTGCCAGCAGTTCCGGACAGTACTACGAGCAGTACTTC.

The chain recombines TRBV13 with TRBJ1-4, with 9 positions matching TRBD1. The CDR3 consists of 17 residues. Germline V gene lookup returns CDR1 PRHDT and CDR2 FYEKMQ (reference sequence). J was trimmed by 7 bases and V by 5 bases; bases with no gene match: 14. This chain's CDR3 is CASSLLPAGQGGEKLFF. The CDR3, as DNA: TGTGCCAGCAGCCTCCTTCCGGCGGGACAGGGTGGTGAAAAACTGTTTTTT.

A word on this clone: One junction end does not reproduce the germline sequence, and a read error may be involved. Other DNA sequences of this sample code for an identical CDR3. The chain joins TRBV6-5 to TRBJ1-1; D uncertain. The CDR3 spans 13 residues. CDR1 is MNHEY and CDR2 is SVGAGI in the germline V gene. The CDR3 is CASSYSEGTEAFF. The DNA for the CDR3 is TGTGCCAGCAGTTACTCGGAGGGCACTGAGGCTTTCTTT.

The chain couples TRBV2 to TRBJ2-7; D is perhaps TRBD1 (6 bases). This CDR3 is 15 amino acids long. Trimming left V 1 base short and J 0 bases short, with 10 bases between. Germline assignment: CDR1 SNHLY and CDR2 FYNNEI. This CDR3 reads CASSEGGTLSYEQYF. In nucleotides, the CDR3 is TGTGCCAGCAGTGAAGGGGGGACACTCTCCTACGAGCAGTACTTC.

This sequence joins TRBV23-1 and TRBJ1-4; maybe TRBD1 (6 bases). TRBV23-1 qualifies as an ORF whose function is uncertain. There are 16 residues in the CDR3. V gave up 4 bases and J gave up 11 bases, with 23 bases separating them. The chain's CDR3 is CASSLTGTTRKGKLFF. The CDR3 bases are TGCGCCAGCAGTCTAACCGGGACAACCAGAAAAGGGAAACTGTTTTTT.

This rearrangement joins TRBV3-1 (or the pseudogene TRBV3-2) to TRBJ1-6; 10 positions match TRBD1. The CDR3 is 16 amino acids. After removal of 5 bases from V and 9 bases from J, the junction contained 10 bases not matched to a gene. Germline V gene data show CDR1 as LGHDT and CDR2 as YNNKEL (reference sequence). The DNA for the CDR3 is TGTGCCAGCAGCGGACTCGACAGGGGGCGCGGTTCACCCCTCCACTTT. Translation gives CASSGLDRGRGSPLHF.

This rearrangement joins TRBV15 to TRBJ2-2; D is possibly TRBD2 (5 bases). Trimming stripped 0 bases from V and 4 bases from J, with 6 bases between. CDR1 and CDR2 from the germline V gene are LNHNV and YYDKDF (reference sequence). There are 14 residues in the CDR3. CDR3 in amino acids: CATSRDRGTGELFF. The CDR3 DNA is TGTGCCACCAGCAGAGATCGGGGCACCGGGGAGCTGTTTTTT.

The chain links TRBV2 to TRBJ1-2; 9 bases agree with TRBD1. Germline V gene data show CDR1 as SNHLY and CDR2 as FYNNEI. The length of the CDR3 is 17 residues. The V segment lost 5 bases and the J segment 4 bases; nucleotides outside the gene matches: 14. CDR3 nucleotides: TGTGCCAGCAGTCACCGGGACAGGGCGCTCGAAGGCTATGGCTACACCTTC. This sequence encodes CASSHRDRALEGYGYTF.

This clone occurred once. This chain uses TRBV7-9 with TRBJ1-1; D gene unclear. Germline CDR1 is SEHNR and CDR2 is FQNEAQ (reference sequence). The CDR3 is 13 residues long. V dropped 5 bases and J dropped 1 base, with 8 bases sitting between them. The CDR3 protein is CASSAQWNTEAFF. The CDR3 DNA is TGTGCCAGCAGCGCACAGTGGAACACTGAAGCTTTCTTT.

This clone turned up a few times. The V call is TRBV7-9, the J call TRBJ1-2, with no clear D. The CDR3 runs 16 residues. The germline V gene encodes CDR1 SEHNR and CDR2 FQNEAQ (reference sequence). The V end was cut by 5 bases, the J end by 5 bases, with 21 bases between. In DNA form, the CDR3 reads TGTGCCAGCAGCCTTAGCGACGGATTCCTGAATTATGGCTACACCTTC. This translates into CASSLSDGFLNYGYTF.

The gene calls are TRBV4-2 and TRBJ2-3; possibly TRBD1 for D (5 bases). The CDR3 loop spans 16 amino acids. The V end lost 1 base, the J end lost 4 bases, and 15 bases lay between the germline ends. Germline V gene data show CDR1 as LGHNA and CDR2 as YNFKEQ. The CDR3 is CASSQVFPGLADTQYF. For the CDR3, the DNA is TGTGCCAGCAGCCAAGTCTTTCCAGGGTTGGCAGATACGCAGTATTTT.

V is TRBV5-1 and J is TRBJ1-1; D remains ambiguous. The germline V gene has CDR1 SGHRS and CDR2 YFSETQ. The CDR3 contains 13 residues. Trimming shortened V by 2 bases and J by 3 bases, and 8 bases separated the two germline ends. CDR3 DNA: TGCGCCAGCAGCTTCCGGGAGGACACTGAAGCTTTCTTT. Its protein is CASSFREDTEAFF.